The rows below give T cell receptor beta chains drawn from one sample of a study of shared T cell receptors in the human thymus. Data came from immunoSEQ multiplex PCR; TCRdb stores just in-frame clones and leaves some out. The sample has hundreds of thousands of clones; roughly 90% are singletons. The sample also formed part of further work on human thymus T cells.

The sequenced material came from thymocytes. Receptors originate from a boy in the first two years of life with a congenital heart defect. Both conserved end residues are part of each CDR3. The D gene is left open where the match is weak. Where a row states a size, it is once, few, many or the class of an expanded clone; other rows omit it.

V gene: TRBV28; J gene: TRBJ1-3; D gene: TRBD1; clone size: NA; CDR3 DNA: TGTGCCAGCAGTCCAATTAGACAGGGGGCTAATGGAAACACCATATATTTT; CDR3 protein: CASSPIRQGANGNTIYF
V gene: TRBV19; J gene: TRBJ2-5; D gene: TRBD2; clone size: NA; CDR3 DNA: TGTGCCAGTAGTCCCGGGACTAGCGGGAATCAAGAGACCCAGTACTTC; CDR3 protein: CASSPGTSGNQETQYF
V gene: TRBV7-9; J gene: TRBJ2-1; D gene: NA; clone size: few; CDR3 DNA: TGTGCCAGCAGCTTAGTACTCCTTTTGAATGAGCAGTTCTTC; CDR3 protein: CASSLVLLLNEQFF
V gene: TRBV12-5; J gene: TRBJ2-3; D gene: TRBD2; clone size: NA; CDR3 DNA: TGTGCTAGTGGACGTATGGGGCTAGCGGGCACGAAGTCCACAGATACGCAGTATTTT; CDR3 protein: CASGRMGLAGTKSTDTQYF
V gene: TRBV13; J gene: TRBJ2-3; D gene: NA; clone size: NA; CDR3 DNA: TGTGCCAGCAGGCCGCGGCCGGGACAGGGCCCAGCGGGAGTGCTCACAGATACGCAGTATTTT; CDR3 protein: CASRPRPGQGPAGVLTDTQYF
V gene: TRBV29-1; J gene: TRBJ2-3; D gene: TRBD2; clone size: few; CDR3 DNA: TGCAGCGCGTTGACCCGACTAGCGGGAGGGAGGCATACGCAGTATTTT; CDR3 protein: CSALTRLAGGRHTQYF
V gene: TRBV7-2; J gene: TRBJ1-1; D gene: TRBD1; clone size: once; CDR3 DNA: TGTGCCAGCAGCTCCAGCTCGACAGGGTACACTGAAGCTTTCTTT; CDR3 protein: CASSSSSTGYTEAFF
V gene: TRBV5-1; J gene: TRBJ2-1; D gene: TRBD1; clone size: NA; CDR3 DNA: TGCGCCAGCAGCCAACGAGACAGGGCCCCTCCCCATGAGCAGTTCTTC; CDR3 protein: CASSQRDRAPPHEQFF
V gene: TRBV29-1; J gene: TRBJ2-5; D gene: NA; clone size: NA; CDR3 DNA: TGCAGCGCCGGGTTAGGGGGTCGAGGAGAGACCCAGTACTTC; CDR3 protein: CSAGLGGRGETQYF
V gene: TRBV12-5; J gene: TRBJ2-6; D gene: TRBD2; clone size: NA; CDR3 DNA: TGTGCTAGTGGTTTGGAAGAATTACCGGGACTAGCGAACTCTGGGGCCAACGTCCTGACTTTC; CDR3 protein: CASGLEELPGLANSGANVLTF
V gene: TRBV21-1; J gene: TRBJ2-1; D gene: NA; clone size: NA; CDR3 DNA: TGTGCCAGCAGCAAAGGGGGACTAGCGGGAGGGCCTCAACTGTTCTTC; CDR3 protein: CASSKGGLAGGPQLFF
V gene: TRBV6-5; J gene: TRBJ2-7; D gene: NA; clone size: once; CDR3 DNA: TGTGCCAGCTCTCATGGGGCAGGGAACCCCTACGAGCAGTACTTC; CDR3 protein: CASSHGAGNPYEQYF
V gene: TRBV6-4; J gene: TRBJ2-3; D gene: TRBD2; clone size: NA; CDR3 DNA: TGTGCCAGCAGTGACGAGGGGACTAGCGTCGCGCAGTATTTT; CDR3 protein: CASSDEGTSVAQYF
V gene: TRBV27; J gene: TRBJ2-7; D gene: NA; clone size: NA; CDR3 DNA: TGTGCCAGCAGCCTCCGGTACAGACCTTCCTACGAGCAGTACTTC; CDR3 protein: CASSLRYRPSYEQYF
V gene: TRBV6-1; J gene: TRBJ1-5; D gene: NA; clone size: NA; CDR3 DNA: TGTGCCAGCAGTGGGGGACACGGCAATCAGCCCCAGCATTTT; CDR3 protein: CASSGGHGNQPQHF
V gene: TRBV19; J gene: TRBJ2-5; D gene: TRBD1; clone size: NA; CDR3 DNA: TGTGCCAGTAGCGGACAGGGCGGGCAGGAGACCCAGTACTTC; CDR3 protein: CASSGQGGQETQYF
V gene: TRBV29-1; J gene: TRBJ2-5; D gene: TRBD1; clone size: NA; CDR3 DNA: TGCAGCGCTATCCGGGACAGGGGGCTGGAGACCCAGTACTTC; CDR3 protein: CSAIRDRGLETQYF
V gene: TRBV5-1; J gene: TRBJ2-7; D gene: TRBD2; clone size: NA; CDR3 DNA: TGCGCCAGCAGCCTCGGACTAGCGGTAACCTACGAGCAGTACTTC; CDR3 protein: CASSLGLAVTYEQYF
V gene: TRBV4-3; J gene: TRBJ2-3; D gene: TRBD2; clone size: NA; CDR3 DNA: TGCGCCAGCAGCCAAGATCGTGGTGCGGGAGTGGGGCAAGATACGCAGTATTTT; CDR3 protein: CASSQDRGAGVGQDTQYF
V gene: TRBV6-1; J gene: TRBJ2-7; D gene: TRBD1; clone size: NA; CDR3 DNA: TGTGCCAGCAGTGAAGGGGCAGGGGGTACTTACGAGCAGTACTTC; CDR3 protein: CASSEGAGGTYEQYF
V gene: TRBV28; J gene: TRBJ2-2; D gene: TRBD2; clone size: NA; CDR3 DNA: TGTGCCAGCAGTTTAGCCGAGAGCGGGAGCAGCACCGGGGAGCTGTTTTTT; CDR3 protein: CASSLAESGSSTGELFF
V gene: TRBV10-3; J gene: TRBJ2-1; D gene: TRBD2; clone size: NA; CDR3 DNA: TGTGCCATCAGGGTTGGACTAGCGTACAATGAGCAGTTCTTC; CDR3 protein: CAIRVGLAYNEQFF
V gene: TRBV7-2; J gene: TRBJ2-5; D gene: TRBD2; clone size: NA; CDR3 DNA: TGTGCCAGCAGCCCTTCGTGGACTAGCGGGAGGGCCCGGGAGACCCAGTACTTC; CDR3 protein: CASSPSWTSGRARETQYF
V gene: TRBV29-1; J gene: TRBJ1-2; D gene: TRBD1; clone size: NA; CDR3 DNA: TGCAGCGTTGAGGCAGGGGGCGATGGCTACACCTTC; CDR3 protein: CSVEAGGDGYTF
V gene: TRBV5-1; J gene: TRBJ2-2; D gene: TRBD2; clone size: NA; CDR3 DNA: TGCGCCAGCAGCTTGGATAGCGGGAGGGCTGACACCGGGGAGCTGTTTTTT; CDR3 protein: CASSLDSGRADTGELFF
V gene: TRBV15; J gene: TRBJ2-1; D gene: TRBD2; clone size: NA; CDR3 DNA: TGTGCCACCAGCAGAAAAACACCACGGGAGGGCCTTTACAATGAGCAGTTCTTC; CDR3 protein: CATSRKTPREGLYNEQFF
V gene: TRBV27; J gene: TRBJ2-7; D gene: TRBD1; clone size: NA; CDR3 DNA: TGTGCCAGCGGACCCGGGGACAGGAGGACCTCCTACGAGCAGTACTTC; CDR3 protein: CASGPGDRRTSYEQYF
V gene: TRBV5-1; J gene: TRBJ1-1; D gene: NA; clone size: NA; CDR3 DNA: TGCGCCAGCAGCTGGACGCTAGGGACTAAAGGGGACACTGAAGCTTTCTTT; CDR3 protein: CASSWTLGTKGDTEAFF
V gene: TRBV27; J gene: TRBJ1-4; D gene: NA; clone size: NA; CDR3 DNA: TGTGCCAGCAGTCGGACCGGCCCGCCAGGGGAAAAACTGTTTTTT; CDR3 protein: CASSRTGPPGEKLFF
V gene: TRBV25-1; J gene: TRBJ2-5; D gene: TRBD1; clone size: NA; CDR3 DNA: TGTGCCAGCAGTGATGCTGGGACAGAAGAGACCCAGTACTTC; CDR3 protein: CASSDAGTEETQYF
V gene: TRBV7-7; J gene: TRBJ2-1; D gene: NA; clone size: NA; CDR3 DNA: TGTGCCAGCAGCCCTCGGAGCCCCGGGAGTGGGGATGAGCAGTTCTTC; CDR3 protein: CASSPRSPGSGDEQFF
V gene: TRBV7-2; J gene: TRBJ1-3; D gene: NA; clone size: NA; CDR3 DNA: TGTGCCAGCAGCCGCTTAGGGGTCCAGTCCATATATTTT; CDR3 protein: CASSRLGVQSIYF
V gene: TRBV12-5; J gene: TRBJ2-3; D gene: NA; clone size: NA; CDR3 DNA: TGTGCTAGTGGTTTGGCCCCCCCGGACAGAAAGAGAGATACGCAGTATTTT; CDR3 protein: CASGLAPPDRKRDTQYF
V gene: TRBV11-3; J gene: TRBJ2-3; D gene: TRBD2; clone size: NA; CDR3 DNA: TGTGCCAGCCATCAGATTAGCGGGAGGGTCGCAGATACGCAGTATTTT; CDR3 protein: CASHQISGRVADTQYF
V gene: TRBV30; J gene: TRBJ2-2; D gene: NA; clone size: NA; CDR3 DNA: TGTGCCTGGAGTGAAGCCGCTCGGGAGTCCAACACCGGGGAGCTGTTTTTT; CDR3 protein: CAWSEAARESNTGELFF
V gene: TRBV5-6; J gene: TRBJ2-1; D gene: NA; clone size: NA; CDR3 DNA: TGTGCCAGCAGCTTGGAACGGGATTACAATGAGCAGTTCTTC; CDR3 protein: CASSLERDYNEQFF
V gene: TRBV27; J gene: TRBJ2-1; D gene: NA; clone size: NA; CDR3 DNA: TGTGCCAGCAGGGGTGGAGGCTACAACAATGAGCAGTTCTTC; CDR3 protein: CASRGGGYNNEQFF
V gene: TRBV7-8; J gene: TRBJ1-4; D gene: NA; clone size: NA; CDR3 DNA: TGTGCCAGCGAAGGCGGTGAAAAACTGTTTTTT; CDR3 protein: CASEGGEKLFF
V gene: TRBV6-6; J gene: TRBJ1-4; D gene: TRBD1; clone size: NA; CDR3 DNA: TGTGCCAGCAGTTACCCGGACAGGGGACGAAAAAAACTGTTTTTT; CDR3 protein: CASSYPDRGRKKLFF
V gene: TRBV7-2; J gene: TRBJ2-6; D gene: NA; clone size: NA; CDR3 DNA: TGTGCCAGCAGCTTGGGGGGCTCTGGGGCCAACGTCCTGACTTTC; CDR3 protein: CASSLGGSGANVLTF
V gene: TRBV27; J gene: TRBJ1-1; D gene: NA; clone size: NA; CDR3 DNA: TGTGCCAGCGGAGCCTCGGGCAGGAGGGAAACTGAAGCTTTCTTT; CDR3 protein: CASGASGRRETEAFF